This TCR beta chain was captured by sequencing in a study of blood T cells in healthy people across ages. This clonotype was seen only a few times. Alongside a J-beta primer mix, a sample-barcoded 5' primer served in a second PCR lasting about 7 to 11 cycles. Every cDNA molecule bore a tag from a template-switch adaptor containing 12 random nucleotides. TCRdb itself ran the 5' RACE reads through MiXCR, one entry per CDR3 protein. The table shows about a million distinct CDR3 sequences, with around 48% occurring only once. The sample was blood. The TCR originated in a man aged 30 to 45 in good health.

This chain's CDR3 is CASSLAGSGTEAFF. The CDR3 DNA is TGTGCCAGCAGTTTAGCGGGGAGTGGCACTGAAGCTTTCTTT. This chain connects TRBV28 to TRBJ1-1; D is ambiguous. With 2 bases removed from V and 4 bases from J, the gap between germline ends came to 11 bases. Looked up from germline, CDR1 is MDHEN and CDR2 is SYDVKM. The CDR3 contains 14 residues.